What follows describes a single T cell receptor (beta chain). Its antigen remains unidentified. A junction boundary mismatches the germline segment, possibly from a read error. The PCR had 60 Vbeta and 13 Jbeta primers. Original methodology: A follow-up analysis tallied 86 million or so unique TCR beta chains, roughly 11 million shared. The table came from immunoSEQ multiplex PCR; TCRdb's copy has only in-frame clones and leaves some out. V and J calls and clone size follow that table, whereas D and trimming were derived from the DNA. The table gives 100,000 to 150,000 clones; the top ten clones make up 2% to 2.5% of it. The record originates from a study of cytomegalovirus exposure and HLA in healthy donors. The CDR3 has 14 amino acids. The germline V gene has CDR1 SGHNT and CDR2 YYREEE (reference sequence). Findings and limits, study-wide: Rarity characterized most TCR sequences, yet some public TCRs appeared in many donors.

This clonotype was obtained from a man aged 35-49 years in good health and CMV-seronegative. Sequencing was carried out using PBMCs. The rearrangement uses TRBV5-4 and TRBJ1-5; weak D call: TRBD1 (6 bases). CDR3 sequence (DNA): TGTGCCAGCAGCTTGCAGGGGCCGAATCAGCCCCGGCATTTT. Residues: CASSLQGPNQPRHF.